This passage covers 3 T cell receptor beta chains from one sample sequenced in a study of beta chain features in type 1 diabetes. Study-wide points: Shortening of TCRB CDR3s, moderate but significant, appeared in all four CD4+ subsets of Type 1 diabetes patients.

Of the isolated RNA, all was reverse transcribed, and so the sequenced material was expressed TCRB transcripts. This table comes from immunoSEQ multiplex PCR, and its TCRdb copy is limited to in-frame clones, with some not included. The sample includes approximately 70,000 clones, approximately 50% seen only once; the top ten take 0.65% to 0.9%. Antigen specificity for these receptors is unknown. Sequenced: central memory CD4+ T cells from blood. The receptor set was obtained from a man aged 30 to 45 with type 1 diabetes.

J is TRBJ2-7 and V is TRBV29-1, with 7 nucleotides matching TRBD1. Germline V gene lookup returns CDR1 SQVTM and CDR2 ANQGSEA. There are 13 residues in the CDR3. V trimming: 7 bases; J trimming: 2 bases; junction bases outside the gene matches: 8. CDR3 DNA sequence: TGCAGCGCCACGGGACAGAGGCCCTACGAGCAGTACTTC. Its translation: CSATGQRPYEQYF.

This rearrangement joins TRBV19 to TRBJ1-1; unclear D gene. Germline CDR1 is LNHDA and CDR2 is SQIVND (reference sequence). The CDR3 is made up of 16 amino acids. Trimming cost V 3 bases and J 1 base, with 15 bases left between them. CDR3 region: CASSIGYRIKNTEAFF. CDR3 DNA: TGTGCCAGTAGTATTGGTTACAGAATTAAGAACACTGAAGCTTTCTTT. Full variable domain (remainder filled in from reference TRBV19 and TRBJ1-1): DGGITQSPKYLFRKEGQNVTLSCEQNLNHDAMYWYRQDPGQGLRLIYYSQIVNDFQKGDIAEGYSVSREKKESFPLTVTSAQKNPTAFYLCASSIGYRIKNTEAFFGQGTRLTVV.

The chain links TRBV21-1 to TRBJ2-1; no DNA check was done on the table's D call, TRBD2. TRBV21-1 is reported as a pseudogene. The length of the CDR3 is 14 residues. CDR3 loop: CASTWGVGWNEQFF. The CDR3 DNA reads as TGTGCCAGCACTTGGGGGGTGGGATGGAATGAGCAGTTCTTC.